This T cell receptor beta chain originates from a study of T cell repertoires in cytomegalovirus infection. Study overall: Epitope selection comprised recently identified HLA-C-restricted CMV epitopes and well-studied HLA-B-restricted CMV epitopes. Indicated by public TCR beta signatures were CMV infection and matching HLA type.

MiXCR, run by TCRdb on the reads, gives a single entry per CDR3 protein. Of 650,000 to 850,000 distinct CDR3 sequences in the sample, almost 30% were seen once. Points from the study as a whole: HLA-C-restricted CMV clonotypes gave the most frequent clonotype in two of eight donors.

The germline V gene has CDR1 SQVTM and CDR2 ANQGSEA. This CDR3 contains 12 residues. Trimming shortened V by 6 bases and J by 5 bases, and 13 bases separated the two germline ends. About this clonotype: Its antigen is currently unknown.

J is TRBJ1-1 and V is TRBV29-1; D not certain. Sequencing used cultured CD8+ T cells from PBMCs, obtained from culture after CMV antigen stimulation. The source is a human donor in good health (CMV status not recorded). Some clones in this sample may be carry-over from other donors' samples. The CDR3 region has the DNA TGCAGCGTCCCGCCGCGAGGGACTGAAGCTTTCTTT. Residues: CSVPPRGTEAFF.